This TCR beta chain was documented in a study of pediatric ulcerative colitis. Regarding the study as a whole: Compared with controls, ulcerative colitis showed greater blood-rectum clone sharing. Substantially fewer templates came from a couple of patients' blood samples.

One to two pinch biopsies were taken from the rectum during colonoscopy. No immunosuppressive drugs were given to ulcerative colitis patients before diagnostic colonoscopy. This clone was recorded a few times. The antigen is undetermined. A junction boundary mismatches the germline segment, possibly from a read error. The assay was immunoSEQ multiplex PCR, and TCRdb's table has in-frame clones only and misses some. The sample includes some 50,000 clones, 78% seen only once; the top ten take about 4%. Germline loops: CDR1 SNHLY, CDR2 FYNNEI. CDR3 length: 12 amino acids. Sequenced input: gut tissue. V is TRBV2 and J is TRBJ2-1, with D uncertain. The clonotype originates from a girl under 18 with moderate ulcerative colitis. CDR3 bases: TGTGCCAGTGAACAGATGAAATATGAGGAGTTCTTC. Protein: CASEQMKYEEFF.